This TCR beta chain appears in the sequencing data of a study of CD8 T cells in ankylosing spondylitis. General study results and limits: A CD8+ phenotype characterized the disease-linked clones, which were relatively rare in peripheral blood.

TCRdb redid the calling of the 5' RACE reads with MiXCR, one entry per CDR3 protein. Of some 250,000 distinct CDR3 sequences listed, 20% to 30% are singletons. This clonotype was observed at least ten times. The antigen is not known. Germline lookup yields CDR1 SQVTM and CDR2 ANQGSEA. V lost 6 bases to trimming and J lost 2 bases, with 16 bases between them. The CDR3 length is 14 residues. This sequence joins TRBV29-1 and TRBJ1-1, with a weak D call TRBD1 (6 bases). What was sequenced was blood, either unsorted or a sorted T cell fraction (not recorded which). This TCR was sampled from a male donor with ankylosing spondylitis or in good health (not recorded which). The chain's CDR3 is CSVKQGTRNTEAFF. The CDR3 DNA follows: TGCAGCGTAAAACAGGGAACCAGAAACACTGAAGCTTTCTTT. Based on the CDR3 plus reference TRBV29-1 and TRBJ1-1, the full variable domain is SAVISQKPSRDICQRGTSLTIQCQVDSQVTMMFWYRQQPGQSLTLIATANQGSEATYESGFVIDKFPISRPNLTFSTLTVSNMSPEDSSIYLCSVKQGTRNTEAFFGQGTRLTVV.